The 27 T cell receptor beta chains below come from one sample, sequenced in a study of T cells in Graves' hyperthyroidism and ophthalmopathy. TCR beta CDR3 region amplification was performed from RNA transcripts. First-round RT-PCR of the TCR CDR3 relied on the HTBI primer set. A single record per CDR3 protein comes from TCRdb applying MiXCR to the multiplex PCR reads. The sample lists around 400,000 distinct CDR3 sequences, roughly 25% seen once, with less than 75% in the top ten. The specimen sequenced was blood. These receptor sequences come from a man aged 45-65 years with Graves' hyperthyroidism.

This chain joins TRBV19 and TRBJ2-7, with 10 positions matching TRBD1. Germline V gene sequence: CDR1 LNHDA, CDR2 SQIVND (reference sequence). Trimming at V came to 1 base and at J to 5 bases, leaving 2 bases not matched to a gene. This CDR3 spans 14 amino acids. Here the CDR3 DNA reads TGTGCCAGTAGTATAGGACAGGGGGCCCACGAGCAGTACTTC. Translating gives CASSIGQGAHEQYF.

This clonotype was detected ten times or more. The genes are TRBV12-3 or TRBV12-4 and TRBJ2-7; D not certain. Between the trimmed V and J ends, which lost 3 bases and 4 bases, there was a span of 4 bases. The CDR3 runs to 11 residues. CDR3 sequence: CASSFRYEQYF. CDR3 sequence (DNA): TGTGCCAGCAGTTTCCGGTACGAGCAGTACTTC.

This clonotype was detected only a few times. The V and J genes are TRBV7-3 and TRBJ2-1, with 16 bases lining up with TRBD2. Germline CDR1 and CDR2: SGHTA and FQGTGA. The length of the CDR3 is 16 residues. V shed 5 bases and J 8 bases; nucleotides not matched to a gene: 6. In DNA, the CDR3 is TGTGCCAGCAGCCAAGGGACTAGCGGGGGGGGTTATGAGCAGTTCTTC. It yields the protein CASSQGTSGGGYEQFF.

V is TRBV29-1 and J is TRBJ2-3; 9 bases map to TRBD1. Germline values: CDR1 SQVTM, CDR2 ANQGSEA. The CDR3 covers 18 residues. The V segment lost 7 bases and the J segment 2 bases; nucleotides outside the gene matches: 19. In nucleotides, the CDR3 is TGCAGCGCTCGGGGGCCGACAGGGGGAAGACCATACACAGATACGCAGTATTTT. This gives the protein CSARGPTGGRPYTDTQYF.

The rearrangement links TRBV19 to TRBJ2-1, with D unclear. The germline V and J ends were trimmed by 3 bases and 0 bases, with 9 bases remaining between them. Germline V gives CDR1 LNHDA, CDR2 SQIVND (reference sequence). This CDR3 comprises 15 residues. The CDR3 bases are TGTGCCAGTAGTATCCTCCAGAGCTCCTACAATGAGCAGTTCTTC. Its protein product is CASSILQSSYNEQFF. The full variable domain, with the rest looked up from reference TRBV19 and TRBJ2-1, is DGGITQSPKYLFRKEGQNVTLSCEQNLNHDAMYWYRQDPGQGLRLIYYSQIVNDFQKGDIAEGYSVSREKKESFPLTVTSAQKNPTAFYLCASSILQSSYNEQFFGPGTRLTVL.

This clonotype was observed at least ten times. The J gene is TRBJ2-1, the V gene TRBV10-3, with 13 bases that match TRBD2. Looked up from germline, CDR1 is ENHRY and CDR2 is SYGVKD. The CDR3 covers 17 residues. Germline trimming cut 6 bases from V and 4 bases from J; bases unmatched to any gene: 9. CDR3 loop: CAISKPTGLAGYNEQFF. The CDR3 DNA reads as TGTGCCATCAGCAAACCCACGGGACTAGCGGGGTACAATGAGCAGTTCTTC.

J is TRBJ1-2 and V is TRBV7-3, with 7 nucleotides matching TRBD1. The germline gives CDR1 SGHTA, CDR2 FQGTGA. The trim removed 5 bases at V and 6 bases at J, leaving 9 bases unmatched. The CDR3 extends over 14 amino acids. DNA for the CDR3: TGTGCCAGCAGCCCCGACAGGGAGTGGGATGGCTACACCTTC. It encodes CASSPDREWDGYTF.

In its sample, this clonotype was seen many times. The chain links TRBV29-1 to TRBJ1-1; the match to TRBD1 covers 7 bases. The germline V gene encodes CDR1 SQVTM and CDR2 ANQGSEA. The CDR3 has 14 residues. Trimming at V came to 3 bases and at J to 1 base, leaving 5 bases not matched to a gene. The CDR3 loop is CSVDGDRENTEAFF. In nucleotides, the CDR3 is TGCAGCGTTGACGGAGACAGGGAGAACACTGAAGCTTTCTTT.

This clonotype occurred many times. CDR3 nucleotides: TGTGCCAGCAGCTCGCAAGGACTAGCGGTCAATGAGCAGTTCTTC. Its translation: CASSSQGLAVNEQFF. V and J are TRBV7-3 and TRBJ2-1, with 10 bases that match TRBD2. The CDR3 runs to 15 residues. Germline-derived CDR1 and CDR2 are SGHTA and FQGTGA. The V segment lost 4 bases and the J segment 6 bases; nucleotides outside the gene matches: 6.

This clonotype appeared a few times. The CDR3 DNA is TGTGCCAGCAGCCGATCCAATAGGGCAGATACGCAGTATTTT. It yields the protein CASSRSNRADTQYF. The gene calls are TRBV6-1 and TRBJ2-3; D remains unclear. The V gene's germline CDR1 is MNHNS and CDR2 SASEGT. The CDR3 is 14 amino acids. Trimming left V 6 bases short and J 4 bases short, with 14 bases between.

The chain is built from TRBV30 and TRBJ1-2, with a weak D call TRBD1 (5 bases). Trimming removed 8 bases from V and 7 bases from J, with 17 bases in between. The CDR3 is 12 residues long. Germline V gene lookup returns CDR1 GTSNPN and CDR2 SVGIG (reference sequence). CDR3 DNA: TGTGCCCGTCTTGGGGGGGTCGGTGGCTACACCTTC. It translates to CARLGGVGGYTF.

This clonotype was counted at least ten times. The CDR3 is CASSISQGDAEAFF. The CDR3 DNA sequence: TGTGCCAGCAGTATCTCACAGGGAGACGCTGAAGCTTTCTTT. The chain employs TRBV28 and TRBJ1-1, with a weak D call TRBD1 (6 bases). Germline lookup yields CDR1 MDHEN and CDR2 SYDVKM. V lost 5 bases and J lost 6, with 16 bases in between. This CDR3 contains 14 residues.

The chain couples TRBV2 to TRBJ1-2; D gene unclear. Trimming removed 8 bases from V and 6 bases from J, with 19 bases in between. Germline V gene data show CDR1 as SNHLY and CDR2 as FYNNEI. The CDR3 sequence is 14 residues long. CDR3 region: CASHSGVPRNGYTF. In nucleotides, the CDR3 is TGTGCCAGCCACTCAGGCGTCCCAAGGAATGGCTACACCTTC.

This clonotype was detected only a few times. This chain connects TRBV29-1 to TRBJ1-1; D is unresolved. This CDR3 has 10 amino acids. The ends were cut back, 4 bases at V and 7 bases at J, with 7 bases in the middle. Looked up from germline, CDR1 is SQVTM and CDR2 is ANQGSEA. Here the CDR3 DNA reads TGCAGCGTTGTCGTCAGTGAAGCTTTCTTT. Translation gives CSVVVSEAFF. The entire variable domain, with the rest obtained from reference TRBV29-1 and TRBJ1-1, is as follows: SAVISQKPSRDICQRGTSLTIQCQVDSQVTMMFWYRQQPGQSLTLIATANQGSEATYESGFVIDKFPISRPNLTFSTLTVSNMSPEDSSIYLCSVVVSEAFFGQGTRLTVV.

The J gene is TRBJ2-1, the V gene TRBV20-1, with TRBD2 matching over 7 bases. The junction had 17 bases not matched to a gene; V was cut back by 6 bases and J by 6 bases. This CDR3 spans 16 amino acids. Germline lookup yields CDR1 DFQATT and CDR2 SNEGSKA (reference sequence). The CDR3 protein is CSALRREGVVGNEQFF. The CDR3 DNA follows: TGCAGTGCCTTAAGGAGGGAGGGAGTAGTAGGCAATGAGCAGTTCTTC.

A word on this clonotype: This sequence may be a read error, since a much larger clone differs from it by one base. The chain is built from TRBV30 and TRBJ2-7; no reliable D call. V was clipped by 8 bases and J by 2 bases, with 13 bases between them. The CDR3 runs 12 residues. Germline loops: CDR1 GTSNPN, CDR2 SVGIG (reference sequence). The CDR3: CALSPRTYEQYF. The CDR3 DNA is TGTGCCCTCTCGCCGAGAACCTACGAGCAGTACTTC.

This clonotype was seen at least ten times. The chain uses TRBV5-1 and TRBJ2-7, with D possibly being TRBD2 (5 bases). V was cut by 0 bases and J by 6 bases, with 10 bases left in between. This CDR3 comprises 13 residues. Germline CDR1 SGHRS, CDR2 YFSETQ. The CDR3 loop is CASSLEPAGEQYF. As DNA, the CDR3 is TGCGCCAGCAGCTTGGAGCCGGCGGGCGAGCAGTACTTC.

Details on this clonotype: One end of the junction varies from germline; a read error may be responsible. The chain carries TRBV7-8 and TRBJ2-1; 11 bases are a match to TRBD2. Germline V gene lookup returns CDR1 SGHVS and CDR2 FQNEAQ. This CDR3 spans 15 amino acids. The DNA for the CDR3 is TGCGCCAGCAGCCAAGTTGGTCTAGCGGGAGGTGAGCAGTTCTTC. Residues: CASSQVGLAGGEQFF.

The chain uses TRBV7-9 and TRBJ2-5; D is ambiguous. From germline, CDR1 is SEHNR and CDR2 FQNEAQ (reference sequence). This CDR3 comprises 14 residues. Trimming pared 3 bases from V and 4 bases from J, leaving 12 bases between. The CDR3 protein is CASSLEGPGETQYF. The CDR3, as DNA: TGTGCCAGCAGCTTGGAAGGCCCGGGAGAGACCCAGTACTTC. Filled out from reference TRBV7-9 and TRBJ2-5, the complete variable domain reads DTGVSQNPRHKITKRGQNVTFRCDPISEHNRLYWYRQTLGQGPEFLTYFQNEAQLEKSRLLSDRFSAERPKGSFSTLEIQRTEQGDSAMYLCASSLEGPGETQYFGPGTRLLVL.

The genes are TRBV28 and TRBJ2-2; no clear D gene. Between the trimmed V and J ends, which lost 6 bases and 0 bases, there was a span of 8 bases. The CDR3 is made up of 14 amino acids. Per germline, CDR1 MDHEN and CDR2 SYDVKM. The chain's CDR3 is CASSRSSNTGELFF. In DNA form, the CDR3 reads TGTGCCAGCAGCCGGAGCTCGAACACCGGGGAGCTGTTTTTT.

The table lists this clonotype with a few counts. This rearrangement joins TRBV13 to TRBJ1-5; 10 nucleotides match TRBD1. The length of the CDR3 is 16 residues. Trimming took 5 bases from V and 4 from J; bases not matched to a gene: 8. CDR1 is PRHDT, CDR2 FYEKMQ, per germline (reference sequence). CDR3 residues: CASSARDRGGNQPQHF. DNA of the CDR3: TGTGCCAGCAGCGCCCGGGACAGGGGTGGGAATCAGCCCCAGCATTTT.

Regarding this clonotype: Mismatch with germline at one junction end may stem from a read error. This chain uses TRBV6-5 with TRBJ1-1; D ambiguous. The CDR3 is 13 residues long. Germline V gene sequence: CDR1 MNHEY, CDR2 SVGAGI. This chain's CDR3 is CASSYRVSTGAFF. The CDR3 DNA sequence: TGTGCCAGCAGTTACAGAGTGAGCACTGGAGCTTTCTTT.

This clonotype occurred a few times. The chain couples TRBV19 to TRBJ1-1; D gene unclear. V lost 6 bases to trimming and J lost 3 bases, with 8 bases between them. The CDR3 is 12 amino acids. Germline CDR1 LNHDA, CDR2 SQIVND (reference sequence). The CDR3, as DNA: TGTGCCAGTAGAGACGAATACACTGAAGCTTTCTTT. Residues: CASRDEYTEAFF.

The gene calls are TRBV7-9 and TRBJ1-2; 7 bases fit TRBD1. J gave up 0 bases and V 5 bases, and 15 bases lay outside the gene matches. CDR1 and CDR2 from the germline V gene are SEHNR and FQNEAQ (reference sequence). This CDR3 comprises 18 residues. The CDR3 protein is CASSPLLGRGNSNYGYTF. CDR3 bases: TGTGCCAGCAGCCCCCTACTTGGCAGGGGGAATTCTAACTATGGCTACACCTTC.

This chain links TRBV20-1 with TRBJ2-1; 7 bases fit TRBD2. The CDR3 runs 14 residues. Trimming removed 4 bases from V and 0 bases from J; junction bases left unmatched: 3. Germline assignment: CDR1 DFQATT and CDR2 SNEGSKA (reference sequence). As DNA, the CDR3 is TGCAGTGCTAAGGGCGGGAGCTCCTACAATGAGCAGTTCTTC. Translation gives CSAKGGSSYNEQFF.

CDR3 sequence: CASSFGGTQETQYF. CDR3 nucleotide sequence: TGTGCCAGCAGCTTCGGGGGCACCCAAGAGACCCAGTACTTC. The chain links TRBV11-2 to TRBJ2-5, with D perhaps assigned TRBD1 or TRBD2 (6 bases each). Germline V gene data show CDR1 as SGHAT and CDR2 as FQNNGV. The CDR3 length is 14 residues. V was shortened by 3 bases and J by 1 base, with 9 bases between the two germline ends.

This clonotype has a handful of counts. The genes are TRBV10-1 and TRBJ2-7; maybe TRBD1 (6 bases). V gave up 2 bases and J gave up 2 bases, with 13 bases separating them. The CDR3 loop spans 15 amino acids. CDR1 and CDR2 (germline): WNHNN, SYGVQD (reference sequence). This CDR3 is CASSELDRYPYEQYF. The CDR3 DNA reads as TGCGCCAGCAGTGAGCTCGACAGGTACCCCTACGAGCAGTACTTC.